The present T cell receptor (beta chain) was sequenced within a study of T cell responses to AZD1222 COVID-19 vaccine. Study-level findings and limits: Spike-specific TCR depth and breadth grew after two AZD1222 doses. A mostly white British donor set with more females was recruited, and clonal diversity was possibly underestimated. In the spike-specific TCR repertoire, nearly half reportedly target unmutated variant regions. The span of vaccine-associated CD4 TCRs extended across spike, with dominance at 160-218 and 743-854.

The CDR3 is 15 residues long. The V end was cut by 1 base, the J end by 10 bases, with 19 bases between. Germline V gene data show CDR1 as LGHNA and CDR2 as YSLEER. Clones were read by immunoSEQ multiplex PCR, and TCRdb kept only the in-frame ones, dropping some. This sample carries some 110,000 clones, approximately 85% of them seen once, and the ten largest clones take just under 4.5%. In this sample, this clone turned up once. What it binds is not known. V is TRBV4-3 and J is TRBJ1-1; D unresolved. The material was peripheral blood, obtained 28 days after the second AZD1222 dose. The sequence was obtained from an adult who received the AZD1222 COVID-19 vaccine. Written as DNA, the CDR3 is TGCGCCAGCAGCCAAGTAGGAGATGCAGGCGTGGGAGCTTTCTTT. It is translated as CASSQVGDAGVGAFF.